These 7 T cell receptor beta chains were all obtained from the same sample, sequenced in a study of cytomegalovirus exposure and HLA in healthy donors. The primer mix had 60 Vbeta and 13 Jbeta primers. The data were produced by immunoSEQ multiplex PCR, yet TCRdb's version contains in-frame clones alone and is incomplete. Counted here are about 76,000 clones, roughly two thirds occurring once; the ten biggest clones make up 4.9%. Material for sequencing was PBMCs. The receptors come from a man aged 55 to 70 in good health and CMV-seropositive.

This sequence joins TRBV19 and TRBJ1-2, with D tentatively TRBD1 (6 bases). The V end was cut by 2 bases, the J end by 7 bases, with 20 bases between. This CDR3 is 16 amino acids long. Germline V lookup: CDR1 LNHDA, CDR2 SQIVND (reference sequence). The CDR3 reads CASSITGHGPSVGYTF. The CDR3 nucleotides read TGTGCCAGTAGTATAACGGGACACGGCCCCTCGGTTGGCTACACCTTC.

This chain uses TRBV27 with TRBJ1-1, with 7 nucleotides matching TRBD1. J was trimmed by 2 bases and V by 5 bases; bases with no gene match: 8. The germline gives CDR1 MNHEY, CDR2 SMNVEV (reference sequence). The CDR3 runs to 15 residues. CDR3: CASSLTGTANTEAFF. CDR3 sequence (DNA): TGTGCCAGCAGTCTGACGGGGACAGCTAACACTGAAGCTTTCTTT.

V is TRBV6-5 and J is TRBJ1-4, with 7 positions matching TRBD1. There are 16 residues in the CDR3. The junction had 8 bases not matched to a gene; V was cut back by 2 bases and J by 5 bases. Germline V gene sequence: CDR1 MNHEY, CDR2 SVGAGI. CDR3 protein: CASSYRGQRSNEKLFF. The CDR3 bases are TGTGCCAGCAGTTACAGGGGGCAGCGGAGCAATGAAAAACTGTTTTTT.

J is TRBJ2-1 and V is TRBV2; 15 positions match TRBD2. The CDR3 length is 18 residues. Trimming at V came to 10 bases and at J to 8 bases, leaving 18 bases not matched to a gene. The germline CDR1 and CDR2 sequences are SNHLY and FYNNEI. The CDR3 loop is CATPPGLAGGWRLDEQFF. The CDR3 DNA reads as TGTGCCACCCCCCCGGGACTAGCGGGAGGATGGAGGCTGGATGAGCAGTTCTTC. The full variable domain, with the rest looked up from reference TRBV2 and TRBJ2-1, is EPEVTQTPSHQVTQMGQEVILRCVPISNHLYFYWYRQILGQKVEFLVSFYNNEISEKSEIFDDQFSVERPDGSNFTLKIRSTKLEDSAMYFCATPPGLAGGWRLDEQFFGPGTRLTVL.

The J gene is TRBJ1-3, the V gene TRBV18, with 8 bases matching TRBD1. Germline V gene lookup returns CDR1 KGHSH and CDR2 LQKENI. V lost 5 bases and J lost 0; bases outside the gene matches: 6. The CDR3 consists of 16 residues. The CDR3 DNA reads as TGTGCCAGCTCAAGGACAGGGACGTCCTCTGGAAACACCATATATTTT. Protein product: CASSRTGTSSGNTIYF.

The CDR3 region has the DNA TGCGCCAGCAGTCGGGGACAGGTTTACAATGAGCAGTTCTTC. Encoded protein: CASSRGQVYNEQFF. J is TRBJ2-1 and V is TRBV4-1; 8 bases are shared with TRBD1. V shed 6 bases, J shed 4 bases, and the junction held 5 bases outside the gene matches. Looked up from germline, CDR1 is MGHRA and CDR2 is YSYEKL. The CDR3 runs to 14 residues.

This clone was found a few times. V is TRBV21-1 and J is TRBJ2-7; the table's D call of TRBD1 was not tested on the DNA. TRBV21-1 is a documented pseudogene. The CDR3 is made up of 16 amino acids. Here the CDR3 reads CASSKKWGTGGREQYF. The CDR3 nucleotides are TGTGCCAGCAGCAAAAAGTGGGGGACAGGGGGTCGCGAGCAGTACTTC.